This T cell receptor beta chain was observed in a study of T cells in localized non-small cell lung cancer. Notes on the study in general: It remains possible that heterogeneity exists, since only one tumor region was sequenced. Uninvolved adjacent lung had higher T cell clonality than tumor and all other tissues.

This CDR3 region has 12 residues. Trimming shortened V by 5 bases and J by 1 base, and 5 bases separated the two germline ends. Germline V lookup: CDR1 MDHEN, CDR2 SYDVKM. With regard to this clone: Its antigen is currently unknown.

The assay was immunoSEQ multiplex PCR, and TCRdb's table has in-frame clones only and misses some. This sample has roughly 26,000 clones, with around 85% found just once. The receptor was isolated from a female donor over 55 with stage II squamous cell lung carcinoma. Here the sequenced sample was peripheral blood, taken before any cancer treatment. This chain connects TRBV28 to TRBJ1-1; D gene unclear. The CDR3, as DNA: TGTGCCAGCAGTGCCTCGAACACTGAAGCTTTCTTT. The encoded protein is CASSASNTEAFF. The variable domain in full, completed from reference TRBV28 and TRBJ1-1, reads DVKVTQSSRYLVKRTGEKVFLECVQDMDHENMFWYRQDPGLGLRLIYFSYDVKMKEKGDIPEGYSVSREKKERFSLILESASTNQTSMYLCASSASNTEAFFGQGTRLTVV.